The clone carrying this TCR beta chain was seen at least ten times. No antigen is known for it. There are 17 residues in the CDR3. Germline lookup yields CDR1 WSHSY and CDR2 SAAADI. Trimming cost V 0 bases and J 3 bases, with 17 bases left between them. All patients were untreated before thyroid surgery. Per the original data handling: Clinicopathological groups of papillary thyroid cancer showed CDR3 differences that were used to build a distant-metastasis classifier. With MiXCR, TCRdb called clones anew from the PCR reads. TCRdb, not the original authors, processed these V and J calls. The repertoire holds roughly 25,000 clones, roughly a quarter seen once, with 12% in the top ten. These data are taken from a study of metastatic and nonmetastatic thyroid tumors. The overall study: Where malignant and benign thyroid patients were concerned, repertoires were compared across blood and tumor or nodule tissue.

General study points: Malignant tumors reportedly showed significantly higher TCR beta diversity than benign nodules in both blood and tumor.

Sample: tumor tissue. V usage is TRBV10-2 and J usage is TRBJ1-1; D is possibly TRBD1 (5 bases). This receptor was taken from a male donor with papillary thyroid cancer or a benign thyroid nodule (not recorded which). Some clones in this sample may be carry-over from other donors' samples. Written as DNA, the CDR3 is TGCGCCAGCAGTGAGTCACCGGGACGTCGAGGTCACACTGAAGCTTTCTTT. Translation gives CASSESPGRRGHTEAFF.